Following are 23 T cell receptor beta chains from one sample sequenced in a study of breast tumors, draining lymph nodes, adjacent tissues. Samples came from axillary lymph nodes draining the breast cancer. TCRdb itself ran the multiplex PCR reads through MiXCR, one entry per CDR3 protein. The sample records a few hundred thousand distinct CDR3 sequences, around 35% being singletons. Material: axillary lymph node tissue. These receptors came from a female donor with breast cancer. Some clones in this sample may be carry-over from other donors' samples.

This clonotype was found many times. V usage is TRBV6-6 and J usage is TRBJ2-5; D remains unclear. The CDR3 has 13 residues. CDR1 and CDR2 (germline): MNHNY, SVGAGI (reference sequence). Trimming took off 4 bases at V and 1 base at J, with 7 bases between the two ends. The CDR3 loop is CASSSQLQETQYF. The CDR3 DNA reads as TGTGCCAGCAGTTCCCAACTCCAAGAGACCCAGTACTTC.

This clonotype was recorded many times. The chain has TRBV7-2 and TRBJ2-7, with a tentative D call TRBD2 (6 bases). Germline V lookup: CDR1 SGHTA, CDR2 FQGNSA. CDR3 size: 13 residues. V was pared by 6 bases and J by 13 bases, with 22 bases between. CDR3 amino acids: CASRFSGTRMFYF. CDR3 DNA: TGTGCCAGCAGGTTCTCCGGGACTCGCATGTTTTACTTC. Combining the CDR3 with reference TRBV7-2 and TRBJ2-7 gives the whole variable domain GAGVSQSPSNKVTEKGKDVELRCDPISGHTALYWYRQSLGQGLEFLIYFQGNSAPDKSGLPSDRFSAERTGGSVSTLTIQRTQQEDSAVYLCASRFSGTRMFYFGPGTRLTVT.

V gene TRBV5-1 combines with J gene TRBJ2-3; 10 nucleotides match TRBD2. The CDR3 runs 16 residues. Looked up from germline, CDR1 is SGHRS and CDR2 is YFSETQ. V lost 4 bases to trimming and J lost 3 bases; unmatched junction nucleotides: 8. The DNA of the CDR3 is TGCGCCAGCAGCCGCGGGGGAGCGGGAGGGACAGATACGCAGTATTTT. This translates into CASSRGGAGGTDTQYF.

This clonotype was found many times. The chain is built from TRBV4-1 and TRBJ1-4; TRBD1 matches at 10 bases. The V and J ends lost 2 bases and 5 bases, in that order; junction bases with no gene match: 5. This CDR3 contains 16 residues. Germline CDR1 and CDR2: MGHRA and YSYEKL. CDR3 sequence reads: CASSQPGQGDNEKLFF. The CDR3 DNA sequence: TGCGCCAGCAGCCAACCAGGACAGGGGGACAATGAAAAACTGTTTTTT.

In the case of this clonotype: With a much larger clone just one base away, this may be a read error. The J gene is TRBJ2-7, the V gene TRBV11-3; D remains unclear. This CDR3 has 11 residues. The germline gives CDR1 SGHNT, CDR2 YENEEA. Written as DNA, the CDR3 is TGTGCCAGCAGCTTTCCCTACGAGCCGTACTTC. Its protein is CASSFPYEPYF.

In this sample, this clonotype turned up many times. The chain uses TRBV20-1 and TRBJ1-6; D unresolved. V was shortened by 3 bases and J by 0 bases, with 18 bases between the two germline ends. The CDR3 is 18 residues long. CDR1 and CDR2 from the germline V gene are DFQATT and SNEGSKA (reference sequence). The CDR3 coding sequence is TGCAGTGCTAGCTTGTCGGCAGACTCGAGCTCCTATAATTCACCCCTCCACTTT. It specifies CSASLSADSSSYNSPLHF.

CDR3 sequence (DNA): TGTGCCAGCAGCCTACTAACAGGGGCAGCTCATACCTTC. It specifies CASSLLTGAAHTF. The chain is built from TRBV7-9 and TRBJ1-2, with 7 bases fitting TRBD1. V lost 5 bases to trimming and J lost 14 bases; unmatched junction nucleotides: 14. There are 13 residues in the CDR3. Germline V gene sequence: CDR1 SEHNR, CDR2 FQNEAQ (reference sequence). The whole variable domain, filled in from reference TRBV7-9 and TRBJ1-2, reads DTGVSQNPRHKITKRGQNVTFRCDPISEHNRLYWYRQTLGQGPEFLTYFQNEAQLEKSRLLSDRFSAERPKGSFSTLEIQRTEQGDSAMYLCASSLLTGAAHTFGSGTRLTVV.

The chain carries TRBV9 and TRBJ2-1; TRBD2 aligns across 8 bases. V was pared by 4 bases and J by 12 bases, with 21 bases of the junction left unmatched. The CDR3 sequence is 17 residues long. The V gene's germline CDR1 is SGDLS and CDR2 YYNGEE. In DNA form, the CDR3 reads TGTGCCAGCAGCCCCCACCTGGCGGGGGGATCCACAGATACGCAGTTCTTC. This translates into CASSPHLAGGSTDTQFF.

This clonotype was seen at least ten times. The rearrangement links TRBV29-1 to TRBJ2-1; D gene ambiguous. The CDR3 has 13 residues. Trimming removed 3 bases from V and 3 bases from J, with 9 bases in between. From germline, CDR1 is SQVTM and CDR2 ANQGSEA. CDR3 sequence (DNA): TGCAGCGTTGAGGTTCTGAACTACAATGAGCAGTTCTTC. Translating it yields CSVEVLNYNEQFF.

This clonotype was found a few times. A much larger clone differs by one base, so this may be a read error. The chain links TRBV11-2 to TRBJ2-5; D is possibly TRBD2 (5 bases). Germline CDR1 reads SGHAT; CDR2 reads FQNNGV. V gave up 5 bases and J gave up 2 bases, with 18 bases separating them. CDR3 length: 16 amino acids. As DNA, the CDR3 is TGTGCCAGCAGCCGAAGGCCAGCGGCGAAACAAGAGACCCAGTACTTC. It is translated as CASSRRPAAKQETQYF.

A note on this clonotype: A much more abundant neighbour one base away suggests this may be a read error. This chain uses TRBV20-1 with TRBJ2-7, with TRBD2 identical over 8 bases. The CDR3 covers 13 residues. CDR1 is DFQATT and CDR2 is SNEGSKA in the germline V gene (reference sequence). Written as DNA, the CDR3 is TGCAGCGGGGGGACTAGTAGTGGGGACGCGCAGTACTTC. Translation gives CSGGTSSGDAQYF.

V usage is TRBV24-1 and J usage is TRBJ2-5; D might be TRBD1 (7 bases). The length of the CDR3 is 17 residues. Looked up from germline, CDR1 is KGHDR and CDR2 is SFDVKD. V was trimmed by 2 bases and J by 11 bases, leaving 26 bases between them. CDR3 coding DNA: TGTGCCACCAGTGATTACGGAGGGAGCCTAGGGACAGATACGCAGTACTTC. Protein: CATSDYGGSLGTDTQYF.

This clonotype was recorded at least ten times. V gene TRBV3-1 combines with J gene TRBJ2-7; maybe TRBD2 (5 bases). V lost 5 bases, J lost 1 base, and 18 bases lay in between. The V gene's germline CDR1 is LGHDT and CDR2 YNNKEL (reference sequence). This CDR3 is 16 amino acids long. In DNA form, the CDR3 reads TGTGCCAGCAGCGGACGTGCGTGGCCGGGGTCCTACGAGCAGTACTTC. As protein: CASSGRAWPGSYEQYF.

The chain employs TRBV6-2 or TRBV6-3 and TRBJ1-5, with D perhaps TRBD1 (5 bases). This CDR3 spans 18 amino acids. The V end lost 2 bases, the J end lost 0 bases, and 17 bases lay between the germline ends. In germline, CDR1 is MNHEY, CDR2 SVGEGT. The CDR3 DNA reads as TGTGCCAGCAGTTACGGTCTGACAGAGATTTATAGCAATCAGCCCCAGCATTTT. Translation gives CASSYGLTEIYSNQPQHF.

To note about this clonotype: A read error may explain this, as a much larger clone is one base away. The gene calls are TRBV5-6 and TRBJ2-7; 7 nucleotides align to TRBD2. The CDR3 runs 14 residues. Germline CDR1 and CDR2: SGHDT and YYEEEE. The V and J ends lost 2 bases and 3 bases, in that order; junction bases with no gene match: 5. CDR3 sequence (DNA): TGTGCCAGCAGCTTTCCCAGCGGGAACTACGAGCAGTACTTC. Its protein is CASSFPSGNYEQYF.

The V and J genes are TRBV7-9 and TRBJ2-5; TRBD1 matches 8 bases. CDR3 length: 16 amino acids. Germline values: CDR1 SEHNR, CDR2 FQNEAQ (reference sequence). Unmatched junction bases numbered 8, after V lost 0 bases and J lost 5 bases. CDR3 bases: TGTGCCAGCAGCTTAGCCGACAGGGGTCTACGGGAGACCCAGTACTTC. This translates into CASSLADRGLRETQYF.

This clonotype was detected ten times or more. The chain links TRBV7-2 to TRBJ2-7; no clear D gene. The CDR3 has 15 amino acids. V was pared by 4 bases and J by 3 bases, with 16 bases between. Germline V gives CDR1 SGHTA, CDR2 FQGNSA. This CDR3 reads CASSYSRHPDYEQYF. CDR3 DNA sequence: TGTGCCAGCAGCTACTCTCGACACCCCGACTACGAGCAGTACTTC.

This clonotype has a count of ten or more. The gene calls are TRBV10-3 and TRBJ2-2; TRBD1 agrees at 7 bases. Germline V gives CDR1 ENHRY, CDR2 SYGVKD. This CDR3 is 18 amino acids long. With V trimmed by 2 bases and J by 1 base, 10 bases remained unmatched. The CDR3 DNA sequence: TGTGCCATCAGTGAGCCCCTTGGGACAGTTAAGAACACCGGGGAGCTGTTTTTT. Translated: CAISEPLGTVKNTGELFF.

This clonotype was picked up a small number of times. The chain combines TRBV6-5 with TRBJ2-5; D might be TRBD2 (5 bases). The V end lost 10 bases, the J end lost 1 base, and 13 bases lay between the germline ends. This CDR3 has 13 residues. Per germline, CDR1 MNHEY and CDR2 SVGAGI. The CDR3 DNA follows: TGTGCCACCAAGGACTGGCTCCAAGAGACCCAGTACTTC. This codes for CATKDWLQETQYF.

This clonotype was seen ten or more times. V usage is TRBV15 and J usage is TRBJ2-5; 9 bases match TRBD2. Germline assignment: CDR1 LNHNV and CDR2 YYDKDF (reference sequence). The length of the CDR3 is 11 residues. The J segment lost 3 bases and the V segment lost 11 bases, leaving 1 base of the junction unmatched. CDR3 residues: CAAGGEETQYF. In nucleotides, the CDR3 is TGTGCCGCGGGAGGGGAAGAGACCCAGTACTTC.

For this clonotype: Possible read error: a much larger clone is one base away. This chain connects TRBV7-2 to TRBJ2-1, with TRBD2 as a possible D gene (6 bases). CDR1 is SGHTA, CDR2 FQGNSA, per germline. The CDR3 spans 13 residues. For the CDR3, the DNA is TGTGCCAGCAGCTCGGGACTGAACAATGAGCAGTCCTTC. This gives the protein CASSSGLNNEQSF.

This clonotype occurred many times. CDR3 nucleotides: TGTGCCACCGGGACAGAGCTATATTCACCCCTCCACTTT. Translation: CATGTELYSPLHF. The chain links TRBV6-2 or TRBV6-3 to TRBJ1-6, with 7 positions matching TRBD1. There are 13 residues in the CDR3. With V trimmed by 10 bases and J by 8 bases, 8 bases remained unmatched. Germline CDR1 is MNHEY and CDR2 is SVGEGT.

This clonotype was seen ten or more times. The rearrangement joins TRBV2 to TRBJ1-5; maybe TRBD1 (5 bases). The V and J ends lost 6 bases and 0 bases respectively, with 9 bases between them. There are 14 residues in the CDR3. Germline V lookup: CDR1 SNHLY, CDR2 FYNNEI. The CDR3 loop is CASSPTDSNQPQHF. The CDR3 coding sequence is TGTGCCAGCAGCCCGACAGATAGCAATCAGCCCCAGCATTTT.